The rows below give T cell receptor beta chains drawn from one sample of a study of OX40 agonist ivuxolimab in advanced cancers. TCRdb's table, derived via immunoSEQ multiplex PCR, lists solely in-frame clones and lacks some. Of about 23,000 clones listed, less than 90% were seen once; the top ten hold around 14%. Sequencing was performed on CD4+ or CD8+ T cells sorted from blood, taken in a trial of the OX40 agonist ivuxolimab. These receptors were obtained from an adult with an advanced solid tumor such as melanoma, head and neck, liver or kidney cancer. CDR3s include the opening cysteine and the closing phenylalanine or tryptophan. A D gene is named only where the DNA matches it firmly. Clone sizes are given selectively: once, few, many, or a class where the clone is expanded.

>-|TRBJ2-5|TRBV4-3|-
TGCGCCAGCAGCCAAGGGGTCGGGGGGCGGATCCAAGAGACCCAGTACTTC
CASSQGVGGRIQETQYF
>-|TRBJ2-7|TRBV6-5|TRBD1
TGTGCCAGCAGTTACCAGGGGGCGCCCTACGAGCAGTACTTC
CASSYQGAPYEQYF
>-|TRBJ2-1|TRBV9|-
TGTGCCAGCAGCGTTTCAACCCAGGGGGGTAATGAGCAGTTCTTC
CASSVSTQGGNEQFF
>-|TRBJ2-3|TRBV7-7|TRBD2
TGTGCCAGCAGCTTTGGGCCCCCCGGTAGCGGGGGGGACACAGATACGCAGTATTTT
CASSFGPPGSGGDTDTQYF
>-|TRBJ2-5|TRBV6-6|TRBD2
TGTGCCAGCAGATCGGGACTAGCGATAGAGACCCAGTACTTC
CASRSGLAIETQYF
>-|TRBJ2-3|TRBV9|TRBD2
TGTGCCAGCAGCGAAGGGACTAGCGGGGGGGTCACAGATACGCAGTATTTT
CASSEGTSGGVTDTQYF
>once|TRBJ1-2|TRBV9|-
TGTGCCAGCAGCGGGGTCCGGGACATCATTCCCTATGTCGGCTACACCTTC
CASSGVRDIIPYVGYTF
>-|TRBJ2-5|TRBV18|TRBD2
TGTGCCAGCTCACCCGGGACTAGTTTGATTGGCGAGACCCAGTACTTC
CASSPGTSLIGETQYF
>-|TRBJ2-7|TRBV7-2|TRBD1
TGTGCCAGCAGCTACAGGGACAGGGGAGAGCAGTACTTC
CASSYRDRGEQYF
>once|TRBJ2-1|TRBV4-3|-
TGCGCCAGCAGCCCCGGAGGACCGAACGACCCTGGGGACAATGAGCAGTTCTTC
CASSPGGPNDPGDNEQFF
>once|TRBJ2-1|TRBV27|-
TGTGCCAGCAGTTGGGGGGCTAGCGGTTACAATGAGCAGTTCTTC
CASSWGASGYNEQFF
>-|TRBJ2-3|TRBV9|-
TGTGCCAGCAGCGTAGGGCAGGGGACTAGCACAGATACGCAGTATTTT
CASSVGQGTSTDTQYF
>-|TRBJ1-5|TRBV19|-
TGTGCCACCCAACGTTTGGGGGGTAATCAGCCCCAGCATTTT
CATQRLGGNQPQHF
>-|TRBJ2-2|TRBV11-1|-
TGTGCCAGCAGCTTAGAAGGGGGCACCGGGGAGCTGTTTTTT
CASSLEGGTGELFF
>-|TRBJ2-7|TRBV6-5|-
TGTGCCAGCAGTCTCCAACCCTACGAGCAGTACTTC
CASSLQPYEQYF
>-|TRBJ1-2|TRBV9|TRBD1
TGTGCCAGCAGCCTCACAGGGGAGGGCTACACCTTC
CASSLTGEGYTF
>once|TRBJ2-3|TRBV4-3|TRBD2
TGCGCCAGCAGCCAAGATTGGCCTAGCGGGACGACAGATACGCAGTATTTT
CASSQDWPSGTTDTQYF
>few|TRBJ2-7|TRBV7-2|-
TGTGCCAGCAGCTTGACTGATGACTCATACTACGAGCAGTACTTC
CASSLTDDSYYEQYF
>once|TRBJ1-1|TRBV7-2|-
TGTGCCAGCAGCTTAATAGCCAGGGAAGCTTTCTTT
CASSLIAREAFF
>-|TRBJ2-1|TRBV7-9|TRBD2
TGTGCCAGCAGACTAGCGGGGGGGAACTACAATGAGCAGTTCTTC
CASRLAGGNYNEQFF
>-|TRBJ2-1|TRBV4-1|-
TGCGCCAGCAGCCAAGAAGCCCCCGAGAGCTCCTACAATGAGCAGTTCTTC
CASSQEAPESSYNEQFF
>-|TRBJ2-1|TRBV7-2|TRBD2
TGTGCCAGCAGCCCGCGACTAGCGGGGGGGCCGTGGAATGAGCAGTTCTTC
CASSPRLAGGPWNEQFF
>-|TRBJ2-2|TRBV4-3|-
TGCGCCAGCAGCCAAGATCCAGGGGCGAACACCGGGGAGCTGTTTTTT
CASSQDPGANTGELFF
>-|TRBJ2-4|TRBV7-2|TRBD1
TGTGCCAGCAGCCTAGGGACAGTGAGAATAGCCAAAAACATTCAGTACTTC
CASSLGTVRIAKNIQYF
>-|TRBJ2-7|TRBV6-6|-
TGTGCCAGCAGTTACAGCGAGGGGATGGATCTCGAGCAGTACTTC
CASSYSEGMDLEQYF
>-|TRBJ1-4|TRBV19|-
TGTGCCAGTAGTAAAGGGTATCCGCGGGAAAAACTGTTTTTT
CASSKGYPREKLFF
>-|TRBJ2-2|TRBV13|TRBD2
TGTGCCAGCAGCCGGGGGGAGGGGTCACACACCGGGGAGCTGTTTTTT
CASSRGEGSHTGELFF
>-|TRBJ2-5|TRBV9|-
TGTGCCAGCAGCGTAGGCCCAGGAATCTTAGAGACCCAGTACTTC
CASSVGPGILETQYF
>-|TRBJ2-7|TRBV19|-
TGTGCCAGTAGTCCACTTCTGGACAGACCCTACGAGCAGTACTTC
CASSPLLDRPYEQYF
>-|TRBJ1-4|TRBV10-3|-
TGTGCCATCAGTGAGGGCAGGGTTAACGAAAAACTGTTTTTT
CAISEGRVNEKLFF
>-|TRBJ2-5|TRBV19|TRBD2
TGTGCCAGTAGTATTCTGACTAGCGGGGTGAAAAAGGAGACCCAGTACTTC
CASSILTSGVKKETQYF
>-|TRBJ2-2|TRBV9|TRBD2
TGTGCCAGCAGCGTAGGGGGACTAGACTATCACGGGGAGCTGTTTTTT
CASSVGGLDYHGELFF
>-|TRBJ1-4|TRBV14|-
TGTGCCAGCAGCCCTCTCGTGGGGGCGGCTAATGAAAAACTGTTTTTT
CASSPLVGAANEKLFF
>-|TRBJ1-5|TRBV15|-
TGTGCCACCAGCAGAGGCAATCAGCCCCAGCATTTT
CATSRGNQPQHF
>few|TRBJ2-1|TRBV10-3|TRBD2
TGTGCCGGGGCCAGCGGGGGGCACAATGAGCAGTTCTTC
CAGASGGHNEQFF
>-|TRBJ2-5|TRBV9|-
TGTGCCAGCAGCGTCAACCAAGAGACCCAGTACTTC
CASSVNQETQYF
>-|TRBJ1-1|TRBV15|-
TGTGCCACCAGCAGAGATGTGAACACTGAAGCTTTCTTT
CATSRDVNTEAFF
>-|TRBJ1-5|TRBV4-1|-
TGCGCCAGCAGCCAAGAAGGCAGAGACCTCAATCAGCCCCAGCATTTT
CASSQEGRDLNQPQHF
>-|TRBJ1-6|TRBV29-1|-
TGCAGCGCCGGTGGGGGTGAGGGTTCACCCCTCCACTTT
CSAGGGEGSPLHF
>-|TRBJ2-7|TRBV7-9|-
TGTGCCAGCAGCTCAACAGTCTTCTGGTACGAGCAGTACTTC
CASSSTVFWYEQYF
>few|TRBJ2-3|TRBV18|-
TGTGCCAGCTCACCTCCACGCGTCGGAGTCCCCACAGATACGCAGTATTTT
CASSPPRVGVPTDTQYF
>-|TRBJ1-4|TRBV9|-
TGTGCCAGCAGCGTAACAGGTTTATCCTATGAAAAACTGTTTTTT
CASSVTGLSYEKLFF
>-|TRBJ2-1|TRBV7-9|TRBD2
TGTGCCAGCGCCGGGACTAGCCTTACAAGGAATGAGCAGTTCTTC
CASAGTSLTRNEQFF
>-|TRBJ1-5|TRBV27|-
TGTGCCAGCAGCCTAGGGGGGTATCGGAATCAGCCCCAGCATTTT
CASSLGGYRNQPQHF
>-|TRBJ2-7|TRBV5-6|-
TGTGCCAGCAGCTTGGCACAGGGGAGGCTCTACGAGCAGTACTTC
CASSLAQGRLYEQYF
>-|TRBJ1-1|TRBV5-4|-
TGTGCCAGCAGCTTGGTGGCGAACACTGAAGCTTTCTTT
CASSLVANTEAFF
>-|TRBJ1-2|TRBV11-3|-
TGTGCCAGAGCTAGACGGAGGTCGGCCTACTATGGCTACACCTTC
CARARRRSAYYGYTF
>once|TRBJ1-1|TRBV2|-
TGTGCCAGCAGAGAGGGACCTCCTTTCTTT
CASREGPPFF
>few|TRBJ1-2|TRBV6-5|-
TGTGCCAGCAGTTACCCCGACACAGGACCTACCTATGGCTACACCTTC
CASSYPDTGPTYGYTF
>once|TRBJ2-1|TRBV27|TRBD2
TGTGCCAGCAGTTTGGGACTAGCGGGGGTCGATGAGCAGTTCTTC
CASSLGLAGVDEQFF
>-|TRBJ1-6|TRBV9|-
TGTGCCAGCAGCGTAGGCAGCCGTTATAATTCACCCCTCCACTTT
CASSVGSRYNSPLHF
>-|TRBJ2-1|TRBV27|-
TGTGCCAGCAGTTCAGGGGGGGCGGGGGGATACAATGAGCAGTTCTTC
CASSSGGAGGYNEQFF
>-|TRBJ1-5|TRBV19|-
TGTGCCTCTCACGACAGTTATCTTCAGCCCCAGCATTTT
CASHDSYLQPQHF
>-|TRBJ2-1|TRBV9|TRBD1
TGTGCCAGCAGCGTAGGGGACAGTAAATACAATGAGCAGTTCTTC
CASSVGDSKYNEQFF
>-|TRBJ2-3|TRBV6-5|-
TGTGCCAGCAGGTTGGGGTTGACAGATACGCAGTATTTT
CASRLGLTDTQYF
>-|TRBJ2-3|TRBV7-3|TRBD1
TGTGCCAGCAGCTGGGGGATGGGACAGCCCTTCGATACGCAGTATTTT
CASSWGMGQPFDTQYF
>-|TRBJ1-4|TRBV7-8|TRBD1
TGTGCCAGCAGCTCAAGGGACAGGGAGAGGGAAAAACTGTTTTTT
CASSSRDREREKLFF
>-|TRBJ2-6|TRBV6-5|-
TGTGCCAGCAGCCCCGGTTCGGGGGCCAACGTCCTGACTTTC
CASSPGSGANVLTF
>few|TRBJ1-6|TRBV4-3|-
TGCGCCAGCAGCCAAGTTATATTGGGGAGTTCACCCCTCCACTTT
CASSQVILGSSPLHF